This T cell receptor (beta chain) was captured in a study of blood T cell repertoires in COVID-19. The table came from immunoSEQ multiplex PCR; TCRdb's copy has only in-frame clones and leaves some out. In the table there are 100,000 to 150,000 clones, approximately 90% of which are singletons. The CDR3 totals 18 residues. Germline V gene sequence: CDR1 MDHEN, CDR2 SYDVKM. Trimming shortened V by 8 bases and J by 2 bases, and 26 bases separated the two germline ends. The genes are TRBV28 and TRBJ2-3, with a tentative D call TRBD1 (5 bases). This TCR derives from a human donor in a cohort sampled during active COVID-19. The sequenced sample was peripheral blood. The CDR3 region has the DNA TGTGCCAGCTCGACGCGCAGGGCGGTGGGTGGGTTCACAGATACGCAGTATTTT. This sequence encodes CASSTRRAVGGFTDTQYF.